Included here is one T cell receptor beta chain sequence, with context. The data are from a study of CD8 T cells in Susac syndrome. The authors carried out high-throughput sequencing of TCR beta. They applied it to CD8+ and CD4+ T cells obtained from blood. The multiple sclerosis controls, all treatment-naive patients, had relapsing-remitting disease that was stable or active. The CD8+ and CD4+ T cells were negatively isolated, with the TEMRA cells enriched by FACS. The CDR3 runs to 12 residues. CDR1 and CDR2 from the germline V gene are MDHEN and SYDVKM. With 6 bases removed from V and 4 bases from J, the gap between germline ends came to 10 bases. Reverse transcription of roughly 0.45 to 1 ug RNA was performed with random hexamers. The immunoSEQ assay covered 54 Vbeta and 13 Jbeta segments for CDR3. TCRdb analysed the immunoSEQ multiplex PCR reads with MiXCR anew, one entry per CDR3 protein. The table shows 190,000 or so distinct CDR3 sequences, with about 95% occurring only once.

Sequenced: CD4+ T cells from PBMCs. The sequence came from a human donor with multiple sclerosis. The genes are TRBV28 and TRBJ2-7, with D possibly being TRBD2 (6 bases). CDR3 in DNA: TGTGCCAGCAGCGGGGGAATTTACGAGCAGTACTTC. Translated, it gives CASSGGIYEQYF.